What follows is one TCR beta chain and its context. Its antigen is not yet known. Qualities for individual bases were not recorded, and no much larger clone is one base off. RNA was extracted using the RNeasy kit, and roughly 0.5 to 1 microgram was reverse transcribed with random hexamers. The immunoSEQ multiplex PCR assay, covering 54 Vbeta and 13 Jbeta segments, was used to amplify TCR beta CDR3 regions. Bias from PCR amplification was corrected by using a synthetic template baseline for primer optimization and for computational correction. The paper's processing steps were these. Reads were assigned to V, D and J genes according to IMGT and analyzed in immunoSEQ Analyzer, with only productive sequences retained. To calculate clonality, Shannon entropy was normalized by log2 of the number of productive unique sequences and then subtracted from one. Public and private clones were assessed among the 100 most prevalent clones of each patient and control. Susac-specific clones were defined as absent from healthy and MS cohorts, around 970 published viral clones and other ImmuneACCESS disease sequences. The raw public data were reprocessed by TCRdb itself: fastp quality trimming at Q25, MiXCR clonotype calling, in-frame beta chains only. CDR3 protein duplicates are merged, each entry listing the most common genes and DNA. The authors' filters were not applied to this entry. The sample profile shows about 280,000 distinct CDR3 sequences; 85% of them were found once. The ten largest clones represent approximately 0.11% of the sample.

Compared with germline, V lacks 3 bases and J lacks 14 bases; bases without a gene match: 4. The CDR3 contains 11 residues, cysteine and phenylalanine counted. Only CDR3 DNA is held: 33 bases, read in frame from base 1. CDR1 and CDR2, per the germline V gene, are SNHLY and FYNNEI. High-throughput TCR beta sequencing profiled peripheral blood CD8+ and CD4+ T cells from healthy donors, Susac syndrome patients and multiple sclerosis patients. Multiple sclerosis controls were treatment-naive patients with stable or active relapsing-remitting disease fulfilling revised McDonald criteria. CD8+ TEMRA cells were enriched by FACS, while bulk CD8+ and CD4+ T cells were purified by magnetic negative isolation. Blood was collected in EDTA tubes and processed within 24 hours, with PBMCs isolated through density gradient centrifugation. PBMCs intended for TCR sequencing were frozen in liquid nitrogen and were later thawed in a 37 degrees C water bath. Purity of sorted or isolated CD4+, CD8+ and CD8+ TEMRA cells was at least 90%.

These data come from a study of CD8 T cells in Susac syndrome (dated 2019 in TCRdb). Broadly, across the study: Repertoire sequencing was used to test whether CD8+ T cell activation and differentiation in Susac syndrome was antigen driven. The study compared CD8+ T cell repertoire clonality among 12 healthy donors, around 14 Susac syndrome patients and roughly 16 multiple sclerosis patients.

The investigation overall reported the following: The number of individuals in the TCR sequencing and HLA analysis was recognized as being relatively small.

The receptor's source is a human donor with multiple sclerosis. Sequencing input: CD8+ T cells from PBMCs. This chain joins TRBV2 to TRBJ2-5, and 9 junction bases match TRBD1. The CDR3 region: CASSEGQGQYF. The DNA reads TGTGCCAGCAGTGAGGGACAGGGTCAATACTTC. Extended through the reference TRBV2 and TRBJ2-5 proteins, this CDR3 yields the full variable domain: EPEVTQTPSHQVTQMGQEVILRCVPISNHLYFYWYRQILGQKVEFLVSFYNNEISEKSEIFDDQFSVERPDGSNFTLKIRSTKLEDSAMYFCASSEGQGQYFGPGTRLLVL.